The 14 T cell receptor beta chains reported below all come from one sample, sequenced in a study of T-cell memory formation after mild COVID-19. TCRdb redid the calling of the 5' RACE reads with MiXCR, one entry per CDR3 protein. The repertoire holds some 64,000 distinct CDR3 sequences, with less than 9.5% as singletons. Input material: PBMCs or a T cell subset sorted from them (not recorded which). These receptors were collected from a man between 18 and 35 years old who had mild COVID-19 (a few samples of this study predate the infection). Cell type and time point are not known.

This clonotype was seen a few times. The chain combines TRBV28 with TRBJ2-7; 10 positions match TRBD1. The germline gives CDR1 MDHEN, CDR2 SYDVKM. This CDR3 is built from 13 residues. The CDR3 DNA follows: TGTGCCACCGAGACAGGGGGCGCGTACGAGAAGTACGTC. Its translation: CATETGGAYEKYV.

This clonotype has more than one count but fewer than ten. The rearrangement links TRBV7-2 to TRBJ2-7; 7 bases map to TRBD1. Trimming at V came to 5 bases and at J to 0 bases, leaving 7 bases not matched to a gene. Germline CDR1 reads SGHTA; CDR2 reads FQGNSA. This CDR3 is built from 15 residues. In DNA form, the CDR3 reads TGTGCCAGCAGCCCTGGACAGGAAAGCTCCTACGAGCAGTACGTC. As protein: CASSPGQESSYEQYV.

In this sample, this clonotype turned up a few times. The gene calls are TRBV7-2 and TRBJ2-7; 8 nucleotides agree with TRBD2. The CDR3 consists of 13 residues. In germline, CDR1 is SGHTA, CDR2 FQGNSA. After removal of 4 bases from V and 3 bases from J, the junction contained 2 bases not matched to a gene. The CDR3 loop reads CASSSSGGYEQYV. The CDR3 region has the DNA TGTGCCAGCAGCTCAAGCGGGGGCTACGAGCAGTACGTC.

J is TRBJ2-7 and V is TRBV5-4; 9 positions agree with TRBD2. CDR1 is SGHNT and CDR2 is YYREEE in the germline V gene (reference sequence). J was trimmed by 0 bases and V by 4 bases; bases with no gene match: 5. CDR3 length equals 15 residues. This CDR3 reads CASSAAGGLSYEQYF. In DNA, the CDR3 is TGTGCCAGCAGCGCAGCGGGGGGTCTCTCCTACGAGCAGTACTTC.

The rearrangement joins TRBV7-9 to TRBJ1-5; 9 bases are shared with TRBD1. This CDR3 comprises 15 residues. Germline values: CDR1 SEHNR, CDR2 FQNEAQ (reference sequence). The V segment lost 5 bases and the J segment 7 bases; nucleotides outside the gene matches: 9. The CDR3 DNA reads TGTGCCAGCAGCCCCCAGGGACAGGGAGTCCAGCCCCAGCATTTT. Translation: CASSPQGQGVQPQHF.

This clonotype was seen only a few times. J is TRBJ2-3 and V is TRBV5-1; D is possibly TRBD2 (5 bases). The CDR3 loop spans 12 amino acids. Between the trimmed V and J ends, which lost 3 bases and 8 bases, there was a span of 10 bases. Germline-derived CDR1 and CDR2 are SGHRS and YFSETQ. The CDR3 protein is CASSSDFVTQYF. The CDR3 nucleotides are TGCGCCAGCAGCTCGGACTTCGTTACGCAGTATTTT.

In this sample, this clonotype turned up a few times. The chain has TRBV7-2 and TRBJ2-1; 11 nucleotides align to TRBD2. J gave up 15 bases and V 2 bases, and 9 bases lay outside the gene matches. Germline loops: CDR1 SGHTA, CDR2 FQGNSA. The CDR3 is made up of 14 amino acids. CDR3 sequence: CASSLIAGGPYRFF. The CDR3 DNA reads TGTGCCAGCAGCTTAATAGCGGGGGGGCCGTATAGGTTCTTC.

This clonotype occurred a few times. V and J are TRBV6-5 and TRBJ2-3; D gene uncertain. This CDR3 contains 13 residues. From germline, CDR1 is MNHEY and CDR2 SVGAGI. With 2 bases removed from V and 4 bases from J, the gap between germline ends came to 7 bases. CDR3 bases: TGTGCCAGCAGTTACCTCGGGCCAGATACGCAGTATTTT. Protein sequence: CASSYLGPDTQYF.

The chain uses TRBV4-3 and TRBJ2-3, with 11 nucleotides matching TRBD2. The V and J ends lost 1 base and 5 bases, in that order; junction bases with no gene match: 8. The CDR3 length is 17 residues. Germline V gene data show CDR1 as LGHNA and CDR2 as YSLEER. CDR3 region: CASSQGTLAGGLDTQYF. The CDR3, as DNA: TGCGCCAGCAGCCAAGGGACGCTAGCGGGGGGTCTAGATACGCAGTATTTT.

This clonotype was found a few times. CDR3 amino acids: CAWSYTGELFF. CDR3 nucleotide sequence: TGTGCCTGGAGTTACACCGGGGAGCTGTTTTTT. The rearrangement links TRBV30 to TRBJ2-2; no definite D call. Germline assignment: CDR1 GTSNPN and CDR2 SVGIG (reference sequence). Trimming took 2 bases from V and 3 from J, leaving 1 base between them. This CDR3 comprises 11 residues.

This clonotype was detected many times. The chain is built from TRBV12-3 or TRBV12-4 and TRBJ2-1, with D possibly TRBD1 on 5 matching bases. With 5 bases removed from V and 7 bases from J, the gap between germline ends came to 15 bases. The CDR3 consists of 14 residues. CDR3 nucleotides: TGTGCCAGCAGTCTCCCGCAGGGTCGAAATGAGCAGTTCTTC. Amino acid sequence: CASSLPQGRNEQFF.

The V call is TRBV7-2, the J call TRBJ2-1; 9 nucleotides agree with TRBD1. Germline CDR1 SGHTA, CDR2 FQGNSA. The CDR3 covers 14 residues. V lost 5 bases, J lost 3 bases, and 2 bases stayed unmatched. CDR3 amino acids: CASSHRGLYNEQFF. The CDR3 nucleotides read TGTGCCAGCAGCCACAGGGGGCTCTACAATGAGCAGTTCTTC.

There are many counts of this clonotype. The V gene is TRBV7-2, the J gene TRBJ2-3, with D maybe TRBD1 (6 bases). CDR3 length equals 18 residues. Germline values: CDR1 SGHTA, CDR2 FQGNSA. Deletions cut 5 bases from V and 6 bases from J, with 27 bases between. The CDR3 loop is CASSREFYGDTSLDTQYF. CDR3 nucleotides: TGTGCCAGCAGCCGCGAGTTCTATGGGGACACGAGCTTGGATACGCAGTATTTT.

In its sample, this clonotype was seen a few times. The rearrangement links TRBV5-1 to TRBJ2-3; possibly TRBD1 or TRBD2 for D (7 bases each). The germline V and J ends were trimmed by 3 bases and 2 bases, with 13 bases remaining between them. This CDR3 is built from 15 residues. Germline values: CDR1 SGHRS, CDR2 YFSETQ. Written as DNA, the CDR3 is TGCGCCAGCAGCTCGGGGGGACAGCTCACAGATACGCAGTATTTT. This codes for CASSSGGQLTDTQYF.